This passage covers 17 T cell receptor beta chains from one sample sequenced in a study of cytomegalovirus exposure and HLA in healthy donors. Researchers ran the PCR with 60 Vbeta and 13 Jbeta primers. Sequenced by immunoSEQ multiplex PCR; TCRdb stores in-frame clones only, minus some. The sample consists of about 170,000 clones, more than 75% of them appearing once. The sample comprised PBMCs. The receptors shown here come from a girl aged 5-17 years in good health and CMV-seropositive.

J is TRBJ2-1 and V is TRBV7-9, with TRBD2 matching over 14 bases. The V and J ends lost 5 bases and 8 bases, in that order; junction bases with no gene match: 5. The length of the CDR3 is 15 residues. Germline V gene lookup returns CDR1 SEHNR and CDR2 FQNEAQ (reference sequence). The CDR3 nucleotides are TGTGCCAGCAGCCCGGGACTAGCGGGAGTCGATGAGCAGTTCTTC. Protein: CASSPGLAGVDEQFF.

In nucleotides, the CDR3 is TGTGCCAGCAGTAACAGCGGGAGCACCGGGGAGCTGTTTTTT. Protein: CASSNSGSTGELFF. This sequence joins TRBV6-5 and TRBJ2-2; 8 nucleotides line up with TRBD2. This CDR3 is 14 amino acids long. Trimming at V came to 5 bases and at J to 4 bases, leaving 3 bases not matched to a gene. Germline V gene sequence: CDR1 MNHEY, CDR2 SVGAGI.

The chain recombines TRBV2 with TRBJ2-1; D possibly corresponds to TRBD1 (6 bases). This CDR3 has 14 amino acids. From germline, CDR1 is SNHLY and CDR2 FYNNEI. With 2 bases removed from V and 6 bases from J, the gap between germline ends came to 11 bases. The CDR3 is CASSESRGGNEQFF. CDR3 sequence (DNA): TGTGCCAGCAGTGAATCAAGAGGGGGCAATGAGCAGTTCTTC.

The V and J genes are TRBV28 and TRBJ1-1; D ambiguous. This CDR3 has 15 residues. V was cut by 6 bases and J by 0 bases, with 14 bases left in between. The germline V gene has CDR1 MDHEN and CDR2 SYDVKM. CDR3 sequence reads: CASSTPTPMNTEAFF. Written as DNA, the CDR3 is TGTGCCAGCAGCACACCGACACCGATGAACACTGAAGCTTTCTTT.

The V and J genes are TRBV7-2 and TRBJ2-2; D is possibly TRBD2 (5 bases). Between the trimmed V and J ends, which lost 5 bases and 0 bases, there was a span of 16 bases. This CDR3 spans 17 amino acids. The germline gives CDR1 SGHTA, CDR2 FQGNSA. The CDR3 sequence: CASSKPLVGANTGELFF. Here the CDR3 DNA reads TGTGCCAGCAGCAAGCCCCTGGTCGGGGCGAACACCGGGGAGCTGTTTTTT.

V gene TRBV2 combines with J gene TRBJ2-1; tentatively, D is TRBD2 (5 bases). The CDR3 is 11 residues long. The germline gives CDR1 SNHLY, CDR2 FYNNEI. Deletions cut 5 bases from V and 8 bases from J, with 7 bases between. This chain's CDR3 is CASSPGDEQFF. Here the CDR3 DNA reads TGTGCCAGCAGTCCCGGGGATGAGCAGTTCTTC.

The V call is TRBV4-2, the J call TRBJ2-7; the match to TRBD1 covers 9 bases. The CDR3 is 15 amino acids. Trimming removed 0 bases from V and 1 base from J; junction bases left unmatched: 1. Germline V CDR1 and CDR2: LGHNA, YNFKEQ. The CDR3 loop is CASSQEDRGSYEQYF. The CDR3 nucleotides read TGTGCCAGCAGCCAAGAAGACAGGGGGTCCTACGAGCAGTACTTC.

V usage is TRBV29-1 and J usage is TRBJ1-4; 11 nucleotides agree with TRBD1. CDR3 length equals 15 residues. The ends lost 5 bases at V and 3 bases at J; junction bases unmatched: 5. Looked up from germline, CDR1 is SQVTM and CDR2 is ANQGSEA. As DNA, the CDR3 is TGCAGCGTTCGGGGACAGGGGGGCCCTAATGAAAAACTGTTTTTT. Protein: CSVRGQGGPNEKLFF. Full variable domain (outside the CDR3, taken from reference TRBV29-1 and TRBJ1-4): SAVISQKPSRDICQRGTSLTIQCQVDSQVTMMFWYRQQPGQSLTLIATANQGSEATYESGFVIDKFPISRPNLTFSTLTVSNMSPEDSSIYLCSVRGQGGPNEKLFFGSGTQLSVL.

This clone was seen only a few times. The chain carries TRBV6-1 and TRBJ1-4, with TRBD1 matching 7 bases. CDR3 length: 15 residues. Unmatched junction bases numbered 2, after V lost 1 base and J lost 3 bases. The germline CDR1 and CDR2 sequences are MNHNS and SASEGT. The CDR3 bases are TGTGCCAGCAGTGAAGGGACAGGCGCTAATGAAAAACTGTTTTTT. This sequence encodes CASSEGTGANEKLFF.

The chain joins TRBV29-1 to TRBJ2-7; 11 bases map to TRBD2. Germline loops: CDR1 SQVTM, CDR2 ANQGSEA. Trimming cost V 7 bases and J 0 bases; bases outside gene matches: 14. CDR3 length: 17 amino acids. CDR3 in amino acids: CSALTSGGSPSSYEQYF. The CDR3 coding sequence is TGCAGCGCCCTAACTAGCGGGGGCTCACCTAGCTCCTACGAGCAGTACTTC.

The J gene is TRBJ2-7, the V gene TRBV13, with 8 bases lining up with TRBD2. The CDR3 consists of 15 residues. V shed 5 bases and J 4 bases; nucleotides not matched to a gene: 10. In germline, CDR1 is PRHDT, CDR2 FYEKMQ (reference sequence). CDR3 sequence: CASSEIAGPGYEQYF. In DNA, the CDR3 is TGTGCCAGCAGCGAAATAGCGGGACCGGGGTACGAGCAGTACTTC.

This chain's CDR3 is CASSQGFSSGGNTGELFF. As DNA, the CDR3 is TGTGCCAGCAGCCAAGGGTTTAGTAGCGGGGGAAACACCGGGGAGCTGTTTTTT. The rearrangement links TRBV4-2 to TRBJ2-2, with 9 bases matching TRBD2. V was clipped by 1 base and J by 2 bases; unmatched bases: 8. CDR3 length equals 18 residues. CDR1 is LGHNA and CDR2 is YNFKEQ in the germline V gene.

The chain combines TRBV18 with TRBJ2-7; maybe TRBD1 (6 bases). Germline assignment: CDR1 KGHSH and CDR2 LQKENI. CDR3 length equals 13 residues. V gave up 5 bases and J gave up 3 bases, with 11 bases separating them. For the CDR3, the DNA is TGTGCCAGCTCAGTACAGGGTAGCTACGAGCAGTACTTC. As protein: CASSVQGSYEQYF.

V usage is TRBV6-6 and J usage is TRBJ1-3; 7 bases fit TRBD1. This CDR3 spans 15 amino acids. CDR1 MNHNY and CDR2 SVGAGI come from the germline V gene (reference sequence). The junction had 1 base not matched to a gene; V was cut back by 0 bases and J by 2 bases. CDR3 DNA: TGTGCCAGCAGTTACTCTGGGACAGCTGGAAACACCATATATTTT. Amino acid sequence: CASSYSGTAGNTIYF.

V and J are TRBV23-1 and TRBJ2-5, with TRBD1 identical over 8 bases. TRBV23-1 is assigned to the ORF class and has an uncertain function. Trimming took 3 bases from V and 2 from J; bases not matched to a gene: 5. This CDR3 has 15 amino acids. This CDR3 reads CASSHQGAGQETQYF. CDR3 nucleotides: TGCGCCAGCAGTCATCAGGGGGCGGGTCAAGAGACCCAGTACTTC.

V gene TRBV11-1 combines with J gene TRBJ1-5, with TRBD1 identical over 9 bases. Trimming removed 6 bases from V and 1 base from J; junction bases left unmatched: 7. CDR1 is SGHAT and CDR2 is FQDESV in the germline V gene (reference sequence). CDR3 length: 16 amino acids. The CDR3 loop is CASSQTGGKSNQPQHF. The CDR3 DNA is TGTGCCAGCAGTCAAACAGGGGGCAAAAGCAATCAGCCCCAGCATTTT.

The CDR3 DNA reads as TGTGCCAGCAGCTTTAGTTCGGCACCAGGTCCATACGAGCAGTACTTC. It translates to CASSFSSAPGPYEQYF. V gene TRBV7-3 combines with J gene TRBJ2-7; D gene ambiguous. The length of the CDR3 is 16 residues. Per the germline V gene, CDR1 is SGHTA and CDR2 is FQGTGA. The ends were cut back, 3 bases at V and 4 bases at J, with 19 bases in the middle.